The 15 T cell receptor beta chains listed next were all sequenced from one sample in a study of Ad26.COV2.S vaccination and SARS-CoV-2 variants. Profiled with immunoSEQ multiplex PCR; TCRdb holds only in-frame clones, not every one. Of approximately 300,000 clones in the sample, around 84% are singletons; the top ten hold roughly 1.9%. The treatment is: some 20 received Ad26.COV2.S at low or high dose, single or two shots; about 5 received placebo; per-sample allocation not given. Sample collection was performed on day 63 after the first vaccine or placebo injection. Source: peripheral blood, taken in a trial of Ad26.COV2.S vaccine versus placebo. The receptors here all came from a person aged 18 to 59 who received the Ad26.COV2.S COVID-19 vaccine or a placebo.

CDR3 in DNA: TGTGCCAGTACCAAAACCCCCACAGTCTCTAACTATGGCTACACCTTC. This translates into CASTKTPTVSNYGYTF. The gene calls are TRBV19 and TRBJ1-2, with D unresolved. This CDR3 is 16 amino acids long. CDR1 is LNHDA, CDR2 SQIVND, per germline (reference sequence). Trimming took 7 bases from V and 0 from J, leaving 18 bases between them.

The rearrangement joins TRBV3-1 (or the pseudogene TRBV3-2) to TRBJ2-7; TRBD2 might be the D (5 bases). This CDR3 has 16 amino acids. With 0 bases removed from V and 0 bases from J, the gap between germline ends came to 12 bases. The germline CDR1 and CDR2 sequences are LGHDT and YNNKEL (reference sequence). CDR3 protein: CASSQDIYDYSYEQYF. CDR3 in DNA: TGTGCCAGCAGCCAAGATATTTACGACTACTCCTACGAGCAGTACTTC.

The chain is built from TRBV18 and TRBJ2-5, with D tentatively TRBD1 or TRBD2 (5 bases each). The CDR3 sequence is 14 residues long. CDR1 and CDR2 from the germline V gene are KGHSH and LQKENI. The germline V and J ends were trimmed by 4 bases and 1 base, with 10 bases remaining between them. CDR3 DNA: TGTGCCAGCTCACTGGGGGTACCCCAAGAGACCCAGTACTTC. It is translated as CASSLGVPQETQYF. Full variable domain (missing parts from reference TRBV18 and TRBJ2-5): NAGVMQNPRHLVRRRGQEARLRCSPMKGHSHVYWYRQLPEEGLKFMVYLQKENIIDESGMPKERFSAEFPKEGPSILRIQQVVRGDSAAYFCASSLGVPQETQYFGPGTRLLVL.

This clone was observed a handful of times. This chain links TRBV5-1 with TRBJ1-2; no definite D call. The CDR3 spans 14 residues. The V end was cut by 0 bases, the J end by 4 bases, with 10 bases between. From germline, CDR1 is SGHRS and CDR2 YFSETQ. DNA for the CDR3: TGCGCCAGCAGCTTGGGATTAGGCGGCTATGGCTACACCTTC. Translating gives CASSLGLGGYGYTF.

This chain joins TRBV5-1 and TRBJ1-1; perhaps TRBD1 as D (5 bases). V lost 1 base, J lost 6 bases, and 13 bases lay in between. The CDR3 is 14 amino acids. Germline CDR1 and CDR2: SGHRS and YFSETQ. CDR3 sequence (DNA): TGCGCCAGCAGCTTGAGCAGGGCGGAAGCTGAAGCTTTCTTT. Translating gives CASSLSRAEAEAFF.

The DNA for the CDR3 is TGCGCCAGCAGCGGACAGGGAGGCACTGAAGCTTTCTTT. It encodes CASSGQGGTEAFF. The chain recombines TRBV10-2 with TRBJ1-1; 8 bases match TRBD1. V lost 6 bases to trimming and J lost 4 bases; unmatched junction nucleotides: 4. The length of the CDR3 is 13 residues. The V gene's germline CDR1 is WSHSY and CDR2 SAAADI.

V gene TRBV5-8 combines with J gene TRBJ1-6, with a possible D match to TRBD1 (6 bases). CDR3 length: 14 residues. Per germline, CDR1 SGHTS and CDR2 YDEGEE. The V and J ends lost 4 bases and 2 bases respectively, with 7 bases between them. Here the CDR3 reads CASSRGAYNSPLHF. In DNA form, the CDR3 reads TGTGCCAGCAGCAGGGGGGCCTATAATTCACCCCTCCACTTT.

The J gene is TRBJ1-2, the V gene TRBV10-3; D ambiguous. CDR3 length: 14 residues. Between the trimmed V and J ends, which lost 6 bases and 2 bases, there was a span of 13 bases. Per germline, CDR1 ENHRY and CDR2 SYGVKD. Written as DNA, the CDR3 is TGTGCCATCAGGGAAGGATTGGCGAACTATGGCTACACCTTC. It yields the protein CAIREGLANYGYTF.

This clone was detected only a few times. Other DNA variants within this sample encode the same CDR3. The CDR3 nucleotides are TGTGCCTGGAGTGTACGAGGATACGAGCAGTACTTC. Protein: CAWSVRGYEQYF. The chain links TRBV30 to TRBJ2-7; D is ambiguous. The ends were cut back, 0 bases at V and 4 bases at J, with 7 bases in the middle. The CDR3 is 12 amino acids. Germline assignment: CDR1 GTSNPN and CDR2 SVGIG (reference sequence). Full variable domain (outside the CDR3, taken from reference TRBV30 and TRBJ2-7): SQTIHQWPATLVQPVGSPLSLECTVEGTSNPNLYWYRQAAGRGLQLLFYSVGIGQISSEVPQNLSASRPQDRQFILSSKKLLLSDSGFYLCAWSVRGYEQYFGPGTRLTVT.

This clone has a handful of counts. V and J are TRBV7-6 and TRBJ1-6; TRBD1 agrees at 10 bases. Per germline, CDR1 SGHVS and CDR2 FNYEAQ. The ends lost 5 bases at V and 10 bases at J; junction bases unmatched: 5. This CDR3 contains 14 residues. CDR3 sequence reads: CASSAGTGESPLHF. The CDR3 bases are TGTGCCAGCAGCGCGGGGACAGGGGAATCACCCCTCCACTTT.

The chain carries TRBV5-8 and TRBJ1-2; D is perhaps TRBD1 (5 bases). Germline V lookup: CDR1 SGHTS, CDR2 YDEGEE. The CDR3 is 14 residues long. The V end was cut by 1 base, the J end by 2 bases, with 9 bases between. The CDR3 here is CASSLIPGNYGYTF. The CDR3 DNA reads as TGTGCCAGCAGCTTGATCCCAGGGAACTATGGCTACACCTTC.

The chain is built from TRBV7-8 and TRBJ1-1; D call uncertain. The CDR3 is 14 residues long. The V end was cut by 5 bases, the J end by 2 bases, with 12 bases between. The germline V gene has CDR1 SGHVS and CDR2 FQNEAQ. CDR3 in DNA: TGTGCCAGCAGCACCACCGATGGAAACACTGAAGCTTTCTTT. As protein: CASSTTDGNTEAFF.

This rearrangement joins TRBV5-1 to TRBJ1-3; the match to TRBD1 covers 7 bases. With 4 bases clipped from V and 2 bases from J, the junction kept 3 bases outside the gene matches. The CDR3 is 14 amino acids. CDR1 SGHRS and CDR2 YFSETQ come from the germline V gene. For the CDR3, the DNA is TGCGCCAGCAGCCCCGGGACAGCTGGAAACACCATATATTTT. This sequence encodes CASSPGTAGNTIYF.

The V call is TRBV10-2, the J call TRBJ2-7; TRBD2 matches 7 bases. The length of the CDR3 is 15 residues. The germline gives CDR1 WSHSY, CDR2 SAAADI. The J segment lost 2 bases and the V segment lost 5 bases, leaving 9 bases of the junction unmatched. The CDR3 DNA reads TGCGCCAGCAGTCCCCCCTCGCGGGGGACCTACGAGCAGTACTTC. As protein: CASSPPSRGTYEQYF.

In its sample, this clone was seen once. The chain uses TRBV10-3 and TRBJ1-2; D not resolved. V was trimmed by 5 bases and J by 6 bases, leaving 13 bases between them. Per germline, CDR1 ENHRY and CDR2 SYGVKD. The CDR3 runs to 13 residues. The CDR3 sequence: CAISSGWEDGYTF. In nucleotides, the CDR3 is TGTGCCATCAGTTCCGGGTGGGAGGATGGCTACACCTTC.